The T cell receptor beta chain described here comes from a study of blood T cell repertoires in COVID-19. Study background: The origin of the acute and convalescent COVID-19 samples was the United States, Italy and Spain. Sources were T cells, B-cell-depleted T cells, or PBMCs; the material itself was cDNA or gDNA.

As handled by the study authors: Estimation of nucleated cell counts was performed using reference gene primer amplification. TCRdb keeps only in-frame clones here, not all; method: immunoSEQ multiplex PCR. V and J calls and clone size follow that table, whereas D and trimming were derived from the DNA. The sample holds about 170,000 clones, around 82% seen once. Trimming removed 0 bases from V and 8 bases from J, with 12 bases in between. CDR1 is LGHNA and CDR2 is YSLEER in the germline V gene. The CDR3 sequence is 14 residues long. It was during active infection that Seattle patients were enrolled and then longitudinally followed.

Material for sequencing was peripheral blood. The receptor's source is a man older than 75 with COVID-19, enrolled during active disease. The chain joins TRBV4-3 to TRBJ2-3; D is ambiguous. CDR3 in amino acids: CASSQESQLGTQYF. CDR3 sequence (DNA): TGCGCCAGCAGCCAAGAGTCCCAGCTAGGTACGCAGTATTTT.